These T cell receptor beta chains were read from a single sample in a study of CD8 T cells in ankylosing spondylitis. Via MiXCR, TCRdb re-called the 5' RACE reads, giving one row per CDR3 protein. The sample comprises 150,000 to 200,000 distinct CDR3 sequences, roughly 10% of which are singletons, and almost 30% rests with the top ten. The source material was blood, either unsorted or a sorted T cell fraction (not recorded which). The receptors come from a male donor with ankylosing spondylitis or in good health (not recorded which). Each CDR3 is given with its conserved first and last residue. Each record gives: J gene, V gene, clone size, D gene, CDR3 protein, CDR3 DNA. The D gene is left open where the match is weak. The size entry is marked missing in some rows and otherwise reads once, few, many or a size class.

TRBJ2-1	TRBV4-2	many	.	CASSLGASSYNEQFF	TGTGCCAGCAGCCTCGGGGCTAGCTCCTACAATGAGCAGTTCTTC
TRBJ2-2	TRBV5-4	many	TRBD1	CASSFLYRGQRAGELFF	TGTGCCAGCAGCTTCCTGTACAGGGGGCAACGCGCCGGGGAGCTGTTTTTT
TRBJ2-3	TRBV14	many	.	CASSGRGMSTDTQYF	TGTGCCAGCAGCGGAAGGGGGATGAGCACAGATACGCAGTATTTT
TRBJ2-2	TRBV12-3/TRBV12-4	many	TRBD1	CASIRDRGLTGELFF	TGTGCCAGCATTCGGGACAGGGGATTAACCGGGGAGCTGTTTTTT
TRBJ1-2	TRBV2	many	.	CASSEWGGYGYTF	TGTGCCAGCAGTGAATGGGGGGGCTATGGCTACACCTTC
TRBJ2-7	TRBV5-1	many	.	CASSLTGETSYEQYF	TGCGCCAGCAGCCTTACAGGGGAGACTAGCTACGAGCAGTACTTC
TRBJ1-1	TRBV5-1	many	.	CASAQMGTAPEAFF	TGCGCCAGCGCACAAATGGGGACGGCGCCGGAAGCTTTCTTT
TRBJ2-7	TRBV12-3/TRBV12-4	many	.	CASSLPAPTYEQYF	TGTGCCAGCAGTCTTCCGGCACCAACCTACGAGCAGTACTTC
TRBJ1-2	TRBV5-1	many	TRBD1	CASSWWGQSPSNYGYTF	TGCGCCAGCAGCTGGTGGGGACAGTCCCCCTCTAACTATGGCTACACCTTC
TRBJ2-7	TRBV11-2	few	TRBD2	CASSLVGTSGKLSSYEQYF	TGTGCCAGCAGCTTAGTTGGGACTAGCGGGAAGTTAAGCTCCTACGAGCAGTACTTC
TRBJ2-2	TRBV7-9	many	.	CASSLGGTSHAGELFF	TGTGCCAGCAGCTTAGGAGGGACGTCCCACGCCGGGGAGCTGTTTTTT
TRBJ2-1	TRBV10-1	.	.	CAGSVGAEQFF	TGCGCCGGCAGTGTGGGGGCCGAGCAGTTCTTC
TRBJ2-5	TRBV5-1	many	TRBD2	CASRGTTSGYQETQYF	TGCGCCAGCAGGGGGACTACTAGCGGGTACCAAGAGACCCAGTACTTC
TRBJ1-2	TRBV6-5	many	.	CASSYAGTYGYTF	TGTGCCAGCAGTTACGCAGGGACCTATGGCTACACCTTC
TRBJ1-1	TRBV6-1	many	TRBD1	CASSEAVATRGAEAFF	TGTGCCAGCAGTGAAGCCGTAGCCACCAGGGGGGCCGAAGCTTTCTTT
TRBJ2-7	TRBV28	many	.	CASSPGGGQGTYEQYF	TGTGCCAGCAGCCCGGGAGGGGGACAGGGAACCTACGAGCAGTACTTC
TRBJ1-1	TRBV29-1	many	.	CSVEPSGIGTEAFF	TGCAGCGTTGAACCCTCAGGGATAGGGACTGAAGCTTTCTTT
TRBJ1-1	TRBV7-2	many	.	CASSPSAGRTEAFF	TGTGCCAGCAGCCCATCGGCAGGGCGGACTGAAGCTTTCTTT
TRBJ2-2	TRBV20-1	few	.	CSARRTATGWAGELFF	TGCAGTGCTAGAAGGACCGCAACAGGGTGGGCCGGGGAGCTGTTTTTT
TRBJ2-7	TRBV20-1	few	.	CSARRGTNYEQYF	TGCAGTGCGAGGAGGGGGACAAACTACGAGCAGTACTTC
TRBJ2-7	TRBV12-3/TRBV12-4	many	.	CASSFGFEQYF	TGTGCCAGCAGTTTTGGGTTCGAGCAGTACTTC
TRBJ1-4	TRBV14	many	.	CASSYRRQTNEKLFF	TGTGCCAGCAGCTACAGACGGCAAACTAATGAAAAACTGTTTTTT
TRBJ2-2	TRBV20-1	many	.	CSANEGNTGELFF	TGCAGTGCTAATGAGGGTAACACCGGGGAGCTGTTTTTT
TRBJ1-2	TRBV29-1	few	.	CSVENRGSYGYTF	TGCAGCGTTGAGAATCGGGGCTCCTATGGCTACACCTTC
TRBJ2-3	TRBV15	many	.	CATTDGLGDSTDTQYF	TGTGCCACCACTGACGGACTTGGAGATAGCACAGATACGCAGTATTTT
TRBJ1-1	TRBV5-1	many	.	CASSLDGRSNTEAFF	TGCGCCAGCAGCTTGGACGGCAGGTCGAACACTGAAGCTTTCTTT
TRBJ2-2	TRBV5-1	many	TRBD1	CASSVGTATGELFF	TGCGCCAGCAGCGTCGGGACAGCCACCGGGGAGCTGTTTTTT
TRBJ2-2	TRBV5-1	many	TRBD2	CASSPAGEGPGELFF	TGCGCCAGCAGCCCAGCGGGAGAGGGGCCCGGGGAGCTGTTTTTT
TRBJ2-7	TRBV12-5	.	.	CASGPGTNSCEQYF	TGTGCTAGTGGTCCGGGGACAAATTCCTGCGAGCAGTACTTC
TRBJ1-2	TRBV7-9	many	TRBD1	CASSDIPTGGSDYGYTF	TGTGCCAGCAGCGACATCCCGACAGGGGGTAGCGACTATGGCTACACCTTC
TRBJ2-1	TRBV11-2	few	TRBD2	CASSLDPGLVHRFF	TGTGCCAGCAGCTTAGACCCCGGACTAGTACATCGGTTCTTC
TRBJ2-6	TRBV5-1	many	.	CASSPEGGLSGANVLTF	TGCGCCAGCAGCCCGGAGGGGGGGCTCTCTGGGGCCAACGTCCTGACTTTC
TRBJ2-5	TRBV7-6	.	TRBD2	CASSTTSGYGQETQYF	TGTGCCAGCAGCACTACTAGCGGGTATGGGCAAGAGACCCAGTACTTC
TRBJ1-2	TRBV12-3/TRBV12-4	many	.	CASRSTGSRSYGYTF	TGTGCCAGCAGATCGACGGGAAGTAGGTCCTATGGCTACACCTTC
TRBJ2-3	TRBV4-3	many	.	CASSRSVSSTDTQYF	TGCGCCAGCAGCCGTTCGGTCTCTAGCACAGATACGCAGTATTTT
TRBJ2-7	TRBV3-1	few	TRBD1	CASSPWDRTYEQYF	TGTGCCAGCAGCCCCTGGGACAGAACCTACGAGCAGTACTTC
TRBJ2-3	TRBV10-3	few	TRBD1	CAISRPGQVSTDTQYF	TGTGCCATCAGTCGACCGGGACAGGTTAGCACAGATACGCAGTATTTT
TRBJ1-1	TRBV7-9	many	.	CASSLIRGKNTEAFF	TGTGCCAGCAGCTTAATCAGGGGTAAGAACACTGAAGCTTTCTTT
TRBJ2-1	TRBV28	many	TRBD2	CASWRAGGWSYNEQFF	TGTGCCAGCTGGAGAGCCGGGGGGTGGTCCTACAATGAGCAGTTCTTC
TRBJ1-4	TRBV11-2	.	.	CASSFDWGMPGEKLFF	TGTGCCAGCAGCTTCGATTGGGGAATGCCTGGTGAAAAACTGTTTTTT
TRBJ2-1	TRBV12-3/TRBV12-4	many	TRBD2	CASSPAGGSYNEQFF	TGTGCCAGCAGTCCAGCGGGAGGGTCCTACAATGAGCAGTTCTTC
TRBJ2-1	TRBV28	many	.	CASSPWSRYNEQFF	TGTGCCAGCAGTCCGTGGAGTCGCTACAATGAGCAGTTCTTC
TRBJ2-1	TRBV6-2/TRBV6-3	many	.	CASSPAGYNEQFF	TGTGCCAGCAGCCCAGCTGGCTACAATGAGCAGTTCTTC
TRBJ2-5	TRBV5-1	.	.	CASSLEGGPVETQYF	TGCGCCAGCAGCTTGGAGGGCGGCCCAGTGGAGACCCAGTACTTC
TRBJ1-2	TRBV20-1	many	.	CSAPLADYGYTF	TGCAGTGCTCCCCTTGCTGACTATGGCTACACCTTC
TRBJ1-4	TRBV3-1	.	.	CASSQDLNEKLFF	TGTGCCAGCAGCCAAGACCTTAATGAAAAACTGTTTTTT
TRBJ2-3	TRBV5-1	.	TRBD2	CASSLALAGGTSTDTQYF	TGCGCCAGCAGCTTGGCCCTCGCGGGGGGAACTAGCACAGATACGCAGTATTTT
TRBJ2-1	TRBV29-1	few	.	CSVRGGTSSYNEQFF	TGCAGCGTTAGGGGCGGGACGAGCTCCTACAATGAGCAGTTCTTC
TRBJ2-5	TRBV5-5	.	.	CASSLKGRTETQYF	TGTGCCAGCAGCTTGAAGGGTAGAACGGAGACCCAGTACTTC
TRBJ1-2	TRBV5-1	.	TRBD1	CASSPDRDGGYTF	TGCGCCAGCAGCCCGGACAGGGATGGCGGCTACACCTTC
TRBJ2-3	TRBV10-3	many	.	CAIQGDYPDTQYF	TGTGCCATACAGGGAGACTACCCAGATACGCAGTATTTT
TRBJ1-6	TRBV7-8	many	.	CASSLEQMLNSPLHF	TGTGCCAGCAGCTTAGAACAGATGCTTAATTCACCCCTCCACTTT